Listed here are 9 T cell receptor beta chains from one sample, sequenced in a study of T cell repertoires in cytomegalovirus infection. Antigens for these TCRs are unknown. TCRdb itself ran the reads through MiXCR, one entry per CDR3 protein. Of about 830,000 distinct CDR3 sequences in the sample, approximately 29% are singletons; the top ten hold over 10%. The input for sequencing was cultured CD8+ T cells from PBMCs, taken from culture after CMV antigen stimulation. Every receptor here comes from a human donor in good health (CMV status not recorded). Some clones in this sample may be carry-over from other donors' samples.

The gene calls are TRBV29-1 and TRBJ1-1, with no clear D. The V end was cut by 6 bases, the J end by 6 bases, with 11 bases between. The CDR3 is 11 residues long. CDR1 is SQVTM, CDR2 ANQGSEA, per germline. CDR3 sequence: CSVGTAPEAFF. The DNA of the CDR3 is TGCAGCGTCGGCACAGCCCCTGAAGCTTTCTTT.

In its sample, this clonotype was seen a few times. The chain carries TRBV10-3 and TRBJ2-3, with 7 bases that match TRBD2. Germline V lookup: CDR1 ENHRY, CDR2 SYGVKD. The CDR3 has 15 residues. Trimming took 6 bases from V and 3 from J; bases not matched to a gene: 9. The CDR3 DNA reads TGTGCCATCAGCCTGGGGGGGGGGAGGACAGATACGCAGTATTTT. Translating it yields CAISLGGGRTDTQYF.

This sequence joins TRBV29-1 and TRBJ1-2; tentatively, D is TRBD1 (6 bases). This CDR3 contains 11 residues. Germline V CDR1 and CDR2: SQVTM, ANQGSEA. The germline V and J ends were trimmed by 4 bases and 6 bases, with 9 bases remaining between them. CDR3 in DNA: TGCAGCGTTGCCAGGGGAGATGGCTACACCTTC. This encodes CSVARGDGYTF.

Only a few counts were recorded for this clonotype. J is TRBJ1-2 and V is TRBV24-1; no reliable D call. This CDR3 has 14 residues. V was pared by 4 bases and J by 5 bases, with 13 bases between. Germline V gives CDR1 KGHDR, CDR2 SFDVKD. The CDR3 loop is CATSDPSVRYGYTF. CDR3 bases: TGTGCCACCAGTGACCCCTCGGTGAGGTATGGCTACACCTTC.

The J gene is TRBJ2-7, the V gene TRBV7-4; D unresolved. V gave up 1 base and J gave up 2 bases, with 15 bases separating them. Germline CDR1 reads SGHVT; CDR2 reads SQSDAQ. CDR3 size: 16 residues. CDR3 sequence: CASSLGAHNFTYEQYV. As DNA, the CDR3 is TGTGCCAGCAGCTTAGGAGCCCACAACTTTACCTACGAGCAGTACGTC.

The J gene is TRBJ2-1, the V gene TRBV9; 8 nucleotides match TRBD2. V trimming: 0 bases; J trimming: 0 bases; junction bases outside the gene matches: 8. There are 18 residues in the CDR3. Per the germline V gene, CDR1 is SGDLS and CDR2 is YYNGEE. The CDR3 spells CASSVDSAGVSSYNEQFF. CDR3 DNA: TGTGCCAGCAGCGTAGATTCAGCGGGGGTCAGCTCCTACAATGAGCAGTTCTTC.

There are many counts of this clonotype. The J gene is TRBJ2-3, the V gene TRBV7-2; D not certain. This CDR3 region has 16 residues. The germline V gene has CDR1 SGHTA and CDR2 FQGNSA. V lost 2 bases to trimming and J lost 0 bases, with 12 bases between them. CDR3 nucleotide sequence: TGTGCCAGCAGCTTATTGACCGTTACTAGCACAGATACGCAGTATTTT. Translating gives CASSLLTVTSTDTQYF.

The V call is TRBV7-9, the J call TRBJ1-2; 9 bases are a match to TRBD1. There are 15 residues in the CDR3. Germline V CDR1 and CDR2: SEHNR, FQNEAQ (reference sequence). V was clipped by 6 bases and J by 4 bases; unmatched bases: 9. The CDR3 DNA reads TGTGCCAGCAGAAATACCGGGACAGGGACCTATGGCTACACCTTC. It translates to CASRNTGTGTYGYTF.

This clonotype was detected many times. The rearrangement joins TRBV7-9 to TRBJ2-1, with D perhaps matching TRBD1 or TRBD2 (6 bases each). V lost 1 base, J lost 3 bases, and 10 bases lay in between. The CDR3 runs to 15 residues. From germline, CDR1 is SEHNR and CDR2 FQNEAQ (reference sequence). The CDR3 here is CASSLEGGLYNEQFF. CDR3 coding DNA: TGTGCCAGCAGCTTAGAGGGGGGCCTCTACAATGAGCAGTTCTTC.